This T cell receptor (beta chain) emerged from a study of cytomegalovirus exposure and HLA in healthy donors. Healthy people donating bone marrow made up the donors. Concerning this clone itself: The antigen is unknown.

Researchers ran the PCR with 60 Vbeta and 13 Jbeta primers. The method was immunoSEQ multiplex PCR; TCRdb's version includes in-frame clones alone and lacks a portion of them. The data contain approximately 170,000 clones, around four fifths of them singletons. This CDR3 has 12 residues. Germline-derived CDR1 and CDR2 are ENHRY and SYGVKD. With 6 bases clipped from V and 5 bases from J, the junction kept 2 bases outside the gene matches. The study, taken as a whole, reports: Later work found most CMV-associated TCR beta chains apparently HLA-restricted. HLA alleles showed associations with 16,951 TCR beta sequences in a later analysis, at a 0.05 false discovery rate.

The V gene is TRBV10-3, the J gene TRBJ2-7; 9 bases are shared with TRBD1. Sample: PBMCs. The source is a man aged 50 to 60 in good health and CMV-seropositive. CDR3 DNA: TGTGCCATCAGGGGGACAGGGAACGAGCAGTACTTC. Its translation is CAIRGTGNEQYF.